Listed here are 4 T cell receptor beta chains from one sample, sequenced in a study of blood T cell repertoires in COVID-19. Generated by immunoSEQ multiplex PCR, the TCRdb table keeps only in-frame clones and is missing some. There are approximately 190,000 clones in the sample; around 83% occur only once, and under 4% lies in the top ten. Sequencing used PBMCs or T cells enriched from blood (not recorded which). The source of these receptors is a woman in her twenties or thirties who had been exposed to COVID-19.

In this sample, this clone turned up a few times. The rearrangement links TRBV7-8 to TRBJ2-5; no clear D. Germline V gene sequence: CDR1 SGHVS, CDR2 FQNEAQ. The length of the CDR3 is 14 residues. V was shortened by 6 bases and J by 1 base, with 12 bases between the two germline ends. CDR3 nucleotide sequence: TGTGCCAGCAGTCATCCGTGGGCCCAAGAGACCCAGTACTTC. Translation gives CASSHPWAQETQYF.

The chain uses TRBV27 and TRBJ1-5; 7 positions agree with TRBD1. From germline, CDR1 is MNHEY and CDR2 SMNVEV (reference sequence). V shed 2 bases and J 5 bases; nucleotides not matched to a gene: 12. CDR3 length: 17 residues. The CDR3 bases are TGTGCCAGCAGTTTAGGCGCGTTAGGGGGCTTCGATCAGCCCCAGCATTTT. It encodes CASSLGALGGFDQPQHF.

The chain recombines TRBV6-6 with TRBJ1-1; a weak D match, TRBD1 (5 bases). V was trimmed by 7 bases and J by 5 bases, leaving 17 bases between them. The CDR3 length is 14 residues. Looked up from germline, CDR1 is MNHNY and CDR2 is SVGAGI (reference sequence). The CDR3 here is CASTQSGGGTEAFF. Here the CDR3 DNA reads TGTGCCAGCACCCAATCCGGGGGGGGGACTGAAGCTTTCTTT.

The rearrangement joins TRBV6-4 to TRBJ2-2; maybe TRBD2 (5 bases). CDR1 is MRHNA and CDR2 is SNTAGT in the germline V gene. With 6 bases removed from V and 0 bases from J, the gap between germline ends came to 11 bases. The CDR3 loop spans 15 amino acids. The CDR3 bases are TGTGCCAGCAGCGAGGGCGCCACGAACACCGGGGAGCTGTTTTTT. Amino acids: CASSEGATNTGELFF.